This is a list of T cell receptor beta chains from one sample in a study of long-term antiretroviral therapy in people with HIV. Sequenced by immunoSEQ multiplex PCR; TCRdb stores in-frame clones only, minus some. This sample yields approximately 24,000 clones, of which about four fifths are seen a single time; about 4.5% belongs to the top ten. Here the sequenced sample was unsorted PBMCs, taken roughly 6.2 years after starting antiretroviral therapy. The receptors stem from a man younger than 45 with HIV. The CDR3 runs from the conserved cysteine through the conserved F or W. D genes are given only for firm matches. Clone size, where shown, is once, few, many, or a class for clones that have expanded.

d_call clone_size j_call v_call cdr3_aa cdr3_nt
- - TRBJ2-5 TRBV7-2 CASSLWLFQETQYF TGTGCCAGCAGCTTGTGGTTGTTCCAAGAGACCCAGTACTTC
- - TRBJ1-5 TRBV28 CALPRDFFQPQHF TGTGCATTACCCAGGGATTTCTTCCAGCCCCAGCATTTT
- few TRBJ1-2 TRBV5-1 CASSLEGDYGYTF TGCGCCAGCAGCTTGGAGGGCGACTATGGCTACACCTTC
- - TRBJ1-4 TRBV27 CASRSWDTGEKLFF TGTGCCAGCAGGTCATGGGACACGGGTGAAAAACTGTTTTTT
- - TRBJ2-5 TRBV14 CASSQVVPWETQYF TGTGCCAGCAGCCAAGTTGTTCCGTGGGAGACCCAGTACTTC
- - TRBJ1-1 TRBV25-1 CASSRQPEAFF TGTGCCAGCAGTAGACAGCCGGAAGCTTTCTTT
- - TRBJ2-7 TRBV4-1 CASSQENRNEQYF TGCGCCAGCAGCCAGGAAAACAGGAACGAGCAGTACTTC
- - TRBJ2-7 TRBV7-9 CASSRSSYEQYF TGTGCCAGCAGCCGCTCCTCCTACGAGCAGTACTTC
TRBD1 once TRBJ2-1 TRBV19 CASRETGGSYNEQFF TGTGCCAGTAGGGAGACAGGGGGAAGCTACAATGAGCAGTTCTTC
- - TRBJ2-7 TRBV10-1 CASSESIKGVPYLSYEQYF TGCGCCAGCAGTGAGTCAATTAAGGGAGTTCCCTACCTCTCCTACGAGCAGTACTTC
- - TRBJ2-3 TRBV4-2 CASSQGGGVTDTQYF TGTGCCAGCAGCCAAGGTGGAGGGGTCACAGATACGCAGTATTTT
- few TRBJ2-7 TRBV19 CASSTGPRGEQYF TGTGCCAGTAGTACCGGGCCCCGAGGGGAGCAGTACTTC
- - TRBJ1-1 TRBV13 CASSLSVKNTEAFF TGTGCCAGCAGCTTAAGTGTAAAGAACACTGAAGCTTTCTTT
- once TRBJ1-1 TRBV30 CAWSGVGDEAFF TGTGCCTGGAGTGGCGTAGGAGATGAAGCTTTCTTT
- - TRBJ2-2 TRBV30 CAWSPSGRMSGELFF TGTGCCTGGTCCCCGAGCGGCAGGATGTCCGGGGAGCTGTTTTTT
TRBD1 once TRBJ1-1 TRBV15 CATSRQGGNTEAFF TGTGCCACCAGCAGACAGGGGGGGAACACTGAAGCTTTCTTT
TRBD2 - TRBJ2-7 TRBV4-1 CASSQDKASGGDSYEQYF TGCGCCAGCAGCCAAGATAAGGCTAGCGGGGGGGACTCCTACGAGCAGTACTTC
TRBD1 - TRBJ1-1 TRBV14 CASSENRGPTEAFF TGTGCCAGCAGCGAGAACAGGGGCCCCACTGAAGCTTTCTTT
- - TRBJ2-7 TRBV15 CATSTQYGSYEQYF TGTGCCACCAGCACACAGTACGGGTCCTACGAGCAGTACTTC
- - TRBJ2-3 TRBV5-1 CASSYQTSTDTQYF TGCGCCAGCAGCTACCAAACTAGCACAGATACGCAGTATTTT
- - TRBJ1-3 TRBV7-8 CASSFSSAGSTGNTIYF TGTGCCAGCAGCTTTTCATCTGCAGGGAGTACTGGAAACACCATATATTTT
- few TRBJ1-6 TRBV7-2 CASSPGRGNSPLHF TGTGCCAGCAGCCCGGGACGGGGTAATTCACCCCTCCACTTT
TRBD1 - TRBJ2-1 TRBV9 CASTRQGADYNEQFF TGTGCCAGCACCAGACAGGGTGCGGACTACAATGAGCAGTTCTTC
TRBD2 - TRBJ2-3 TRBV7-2 CATGLAGPNTQYF TGTGCCACTGGACTAGCGGGGCCGAATACGCAGTATTTT
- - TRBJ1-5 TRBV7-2 CASSRDSGNQPQHF TGTGCCAGCAGTCGGGACTCCGGTAATCAGCCCCAGCATTTT
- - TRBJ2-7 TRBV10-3 CAISLPGTEAYEQYF TGTGCCATCAGTTTGCCCGGGACCGAAGCCTACGAGCAGTACTTC
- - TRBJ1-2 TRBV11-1 CASSLTLNYGYTF TGTGCCAGCAGCTTAACCCTGAACTATGGCTACACCTTC
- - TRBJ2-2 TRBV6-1 CASSPQRVGTGELFF TGTGCCAGCAGTCCTCAAAGGGTGGGAACCGGGGAGCTGTTTTTT
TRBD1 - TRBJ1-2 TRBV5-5 CASRSRDSYGYTF TGTGCCAGCAGGTCCCGGGACAGCTATGGCTACACCTTC
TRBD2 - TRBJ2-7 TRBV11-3 CASSLTGLAGNYEQYF TGTGCCAGCAGCTTGACAGGACTAGCGGGGAACTACGAGCAGTACTTC
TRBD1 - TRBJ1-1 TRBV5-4 CASSGGQGGKKVEAFF TGTGCCAGCAGCGGGGGACAGGGAGGGAAGAAGGTTGAAGCTTTCTTT
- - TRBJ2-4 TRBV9 CASSVVVKNIQYF TGTGCCAGCAGCGTAGTTGTCAAAAACATTCAGTACTTC
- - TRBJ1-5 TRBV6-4 CASSDSSNQPQHF TGTGCCAGCAGTGACAGTAGCAATCAGCCCCAGCATTTT
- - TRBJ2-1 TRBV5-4 CASSRGGSYNEQFF TGTGCCAGCAGCCGTGGGGGCTCCTACAATGAGCAGTTCTTC
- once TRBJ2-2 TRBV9 CASSVPPGELFF TGTGCCAGCAGCGTTCCCCCCGGGGAGCTGTTTTTT
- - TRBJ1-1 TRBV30 CAWSVLYREAFF TGTGCCTGGAGTGTACTGTACAGGGAAGCTTTCTTT
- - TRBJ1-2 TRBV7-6 CASSPGAGSLNQGYTF TGTGCCAGCAGCCCAGGGGCAGGGTCACTGAATCAGGGCTACACCTTC
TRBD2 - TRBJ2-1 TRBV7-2 CASSTGLAGGLNEQFF TGTGCCAGCAGCACCGGACTAGCGGGGGGGCTTAATGAGCAGTTCTTC
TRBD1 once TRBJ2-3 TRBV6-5 CASSLDRAGDTQYF TGTGCCAGCAGTCTTGACAGGGCAGGGGATACGCAGTATTTT
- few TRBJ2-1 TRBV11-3 CASSLPGTYNEQFF TGTGCCAGCAGCTTACCCGGGACGTACAATGAGCAGTTCTTC
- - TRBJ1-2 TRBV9 CASSFDSSPYGYTF TGTGCCAGCAGCTTTGACAGCTCCCCGTATGGCTACACCTTC
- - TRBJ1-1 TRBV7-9 CASSLGAGNTEAFF TGTGCCAGCAGCTTAGGGGCGGGGAACACTGAAGCTTTCTTT
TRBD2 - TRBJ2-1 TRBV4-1 CASSQPGTRSEQFF TGCGCCAGCAGCCAACCCGGGACTAGATCCGAGCAGTTCTTC
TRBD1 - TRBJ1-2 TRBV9 CASSETSGGFHGYTF TGTGCCAGCAGCGAAACCTCAGGGGGCTTTCATGGCTACACCTTC
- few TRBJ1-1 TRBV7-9 CASSLMTDLRAFF TGTGCCAGCAGCCTTATGACAGACCTAAGAGCTTTCTTT
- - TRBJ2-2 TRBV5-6 CASAQGGERTGELFF TGTGCCAGCGCCCAGGGGGGCGAGAGGACCGGGGAGCTGTTTTTT
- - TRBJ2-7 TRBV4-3 CASSQYSTPSVEQYF TGCGCCAGCAGCCAGTATTCGACCCCTTCGGTCGAGCAGTACTTC
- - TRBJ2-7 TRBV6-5 CASSRDGTSYEQYF TGTGCCAGCAGCAGGGATGGGACTTCATACGAGCAGTACTTC
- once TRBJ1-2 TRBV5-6 CASSQTFRGRGYTF TGTGCCAGCAGCCAAACCTTCAGGGGAAGGGGCTACACCTTC
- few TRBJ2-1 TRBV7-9 CASSNSSNEQFF TGTGCCAGCAGTAATAGTAGCAATGAGCAGTTCTTC
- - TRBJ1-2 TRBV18 CASSQSGVDYGYTF TGTGCCAGCTCACAGAGCGGGGTGGACTATGGCTACACCTTC
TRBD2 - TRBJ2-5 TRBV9 CASSGGSGRKTQYF TGTGCCAGCAGCGGGGGCAGCGGGAGAAAGACCCAGTACTTC
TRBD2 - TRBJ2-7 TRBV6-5 CASSYSTGGMAEQYF TGTGCCAGCAGTTACTCGACGGGGGGAATGGCCGAGCAGTACTTC
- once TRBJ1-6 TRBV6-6 CASSLSPGGNSPLHF TGTGCCAGCAGTCTCTCCCCTGGCGGGAATTCACCCCTCCACTTT
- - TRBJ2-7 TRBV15 CATSRRGNTYEQYF TGTGCCACCAGCAGAAGGGGAAACACCTACGAGCAGTACTTC
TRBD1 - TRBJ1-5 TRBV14 CASSHRGMGNQPQHF TGTGCCAGCAGCCACAGGGGGATGGGCAATCAGCCCCAGCATTTT